The present TCR beta chain was sequenced within a study of cytomegalovirus exposure and HLA in healthy donors. This clone was counted between two and nine times. The PCR made use of 60 Vbeta and 13 Jbeta primers. Data came from immunoSEQ multiplex PCR; TCRdb stores just in-frame clones and leaves some out. The table includes over 100,000 clones, about 78% detected once. The specimen sequenced was PBMCs. This clonotype was sampled from a female donor in good health and CMV-seronegative.

DNA for the CDR3: TGTGCCAGCAGTGAGGATCTAGCGGGGGGGCATGAGCAGTTCTTC. This codes for CASSEDLAGGHEQFF. This chain connects TRBV2 to TRBJ2-1; the match to TRBD2 covers 12 bases. Per germline, CDR1 SNHLY and CDR2 FYNNEI. The CDR3 consists of 15 residues. J gave up 8 bases and V 3 bases, and 5 bases lay outside the gene matches. The variable domain in full, completed from reference TRBV2 and TRBJ2-1, reads EPEVTQTPSHQVTQMGQEVILRCVPISNHLYFYWYRQILGQKVEFLVSFYNNEISEKSEIFDDQFSVERPDGSNFTLKIRSTKLEDSAMYFCASSEDLAGGHEQFFGPGTRLTVL.